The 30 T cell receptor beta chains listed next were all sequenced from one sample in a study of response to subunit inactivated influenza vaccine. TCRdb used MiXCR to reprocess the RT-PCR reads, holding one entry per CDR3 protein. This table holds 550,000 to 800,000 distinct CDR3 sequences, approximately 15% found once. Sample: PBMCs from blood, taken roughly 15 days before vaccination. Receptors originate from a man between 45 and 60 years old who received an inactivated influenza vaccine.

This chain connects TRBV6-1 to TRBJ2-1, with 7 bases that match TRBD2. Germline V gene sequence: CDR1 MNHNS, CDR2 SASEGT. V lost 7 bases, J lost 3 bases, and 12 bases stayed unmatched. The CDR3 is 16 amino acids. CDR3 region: CASKLRSSGNYNEQFF. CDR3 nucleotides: TGTGCCAGCAAACTAAGGTCTAGCGGAAACTACAATGAGCAGTTCTTC.

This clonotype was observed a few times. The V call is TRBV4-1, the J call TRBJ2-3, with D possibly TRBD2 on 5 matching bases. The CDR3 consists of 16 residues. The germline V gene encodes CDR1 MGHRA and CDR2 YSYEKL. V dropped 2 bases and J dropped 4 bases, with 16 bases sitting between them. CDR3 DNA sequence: TGCGCCAGCAGCCAAACACTGAATAGCGAGTCAGATACGCAGTATTTT. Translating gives CASSQTLNSESDTQYF.

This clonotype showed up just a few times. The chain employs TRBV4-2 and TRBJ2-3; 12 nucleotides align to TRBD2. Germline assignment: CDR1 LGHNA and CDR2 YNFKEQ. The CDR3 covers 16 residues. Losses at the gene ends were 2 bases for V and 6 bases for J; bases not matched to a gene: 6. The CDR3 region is CASSQQTSGSSDTQYF. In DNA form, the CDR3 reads TGTGCCAGCAGCCAACAGACTAGCGGGAGTAGCGATACGCAGTATTTT.

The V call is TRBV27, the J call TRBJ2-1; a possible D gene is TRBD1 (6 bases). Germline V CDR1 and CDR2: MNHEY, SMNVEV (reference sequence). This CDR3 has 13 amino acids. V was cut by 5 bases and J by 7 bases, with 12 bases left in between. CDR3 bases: TGTGCCAGCAGTATGACAGGTTTGAATGAGCAGTTCTTC. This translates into CASSMTGLNEQFF.

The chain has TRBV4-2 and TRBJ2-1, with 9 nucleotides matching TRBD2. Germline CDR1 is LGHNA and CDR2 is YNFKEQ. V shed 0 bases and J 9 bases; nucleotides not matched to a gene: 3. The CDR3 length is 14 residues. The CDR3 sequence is CASSQDLAGSEQFF. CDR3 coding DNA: TGTGCCAGCAGCCAAGACCTAGCGGGGTCTGAGCAGTTCTTC.

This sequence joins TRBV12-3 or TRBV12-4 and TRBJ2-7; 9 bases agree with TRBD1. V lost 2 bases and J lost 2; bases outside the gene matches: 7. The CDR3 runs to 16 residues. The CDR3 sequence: CASSLWLDRGAYEQYF. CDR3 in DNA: TGTGCCAGCAGTTTATGGCTCGACAGGGGGGCCTACGAGCAGTACTTC.

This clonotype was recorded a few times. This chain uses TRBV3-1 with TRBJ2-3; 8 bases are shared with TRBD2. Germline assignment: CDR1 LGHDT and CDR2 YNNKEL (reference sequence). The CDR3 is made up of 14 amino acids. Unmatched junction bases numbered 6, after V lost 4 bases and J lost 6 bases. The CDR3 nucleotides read TGTGCCAGCAGCCGAGCGGGGGCCTTGGATACGCAGTATTTT. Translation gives CASSRAGALDTQYF.

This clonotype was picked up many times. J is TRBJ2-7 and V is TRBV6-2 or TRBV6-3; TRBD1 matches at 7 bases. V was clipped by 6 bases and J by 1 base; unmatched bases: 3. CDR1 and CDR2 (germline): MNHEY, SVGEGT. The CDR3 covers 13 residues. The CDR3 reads CASSRQGSYEQYF. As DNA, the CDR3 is TGTGCCAGCAGCCGACAGGGTTCCTACGAGCAGTACTTC.

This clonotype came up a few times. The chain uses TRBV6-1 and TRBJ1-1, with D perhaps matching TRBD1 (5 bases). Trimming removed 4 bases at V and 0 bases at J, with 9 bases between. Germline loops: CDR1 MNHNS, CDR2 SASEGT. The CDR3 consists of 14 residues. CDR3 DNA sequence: TGTGCCAGCAGTGGGGGGGTCATGAACACTGAAGCTTTCTTT. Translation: CASSGGVMNTEAFF.

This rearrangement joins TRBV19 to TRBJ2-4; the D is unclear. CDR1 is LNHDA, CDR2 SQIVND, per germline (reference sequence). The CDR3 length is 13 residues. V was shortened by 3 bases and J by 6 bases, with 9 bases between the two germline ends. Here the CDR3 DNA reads TGTGCCAGTAGTATTCCTACCTCAAACATTCAGTACTTC. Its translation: CASSIPTSNIQYF.

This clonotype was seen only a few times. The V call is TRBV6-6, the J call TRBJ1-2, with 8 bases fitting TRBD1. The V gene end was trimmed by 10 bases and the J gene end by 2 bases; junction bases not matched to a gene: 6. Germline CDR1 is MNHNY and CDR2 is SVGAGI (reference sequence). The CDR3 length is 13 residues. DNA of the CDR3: TGTGCCACAGCATGGACAGGGAACTATGGCTACACCTTC. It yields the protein CATAWTGNYGYTF.

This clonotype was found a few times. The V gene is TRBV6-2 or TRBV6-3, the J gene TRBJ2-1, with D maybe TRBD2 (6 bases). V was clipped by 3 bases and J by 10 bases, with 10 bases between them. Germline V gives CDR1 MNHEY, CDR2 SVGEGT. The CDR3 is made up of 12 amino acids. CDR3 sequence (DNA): TGTGCCAGCAGTTATAGGCGGGACGAGCAGTTCTTC. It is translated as CASSYRRDEQFF.

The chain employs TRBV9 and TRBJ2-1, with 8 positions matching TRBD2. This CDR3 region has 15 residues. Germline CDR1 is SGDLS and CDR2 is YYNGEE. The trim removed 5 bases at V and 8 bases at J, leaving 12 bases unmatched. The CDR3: CASRGDGRVGDEQFF. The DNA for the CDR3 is TGTGCCAGCAGGGGGGACGGGAGGGTTGGCGATGAGCAGTTCTTC.

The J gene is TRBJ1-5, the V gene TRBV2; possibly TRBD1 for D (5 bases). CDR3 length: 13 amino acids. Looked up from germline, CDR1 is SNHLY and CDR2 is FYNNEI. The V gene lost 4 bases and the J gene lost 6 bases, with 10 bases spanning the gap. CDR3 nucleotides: TGTGCCAGCAGTGTGGAGGGGACTCAGCCCCAGCATTTT. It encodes CASSVEGTQPQHF. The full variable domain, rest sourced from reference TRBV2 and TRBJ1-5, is EPEVTQTPSHQVTQMGQEVILRCVPISNHLYFYWYRQILGQKVEFLVSFYNNEISEKSEIFDDQFSVERPDGSNFTLKIRSTKLEDSAMYFCASSVEGTQPQHFGDGTRLSIL.

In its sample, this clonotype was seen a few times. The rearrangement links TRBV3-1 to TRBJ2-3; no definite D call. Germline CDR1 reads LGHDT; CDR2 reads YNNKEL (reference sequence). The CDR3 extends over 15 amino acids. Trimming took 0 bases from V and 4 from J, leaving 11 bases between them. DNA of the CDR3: TGTGCCAGCAGCCAAGATGCGGTCCCAGCAGATACGCAGTATTTT. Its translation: CASSQDAVPADTQYF.

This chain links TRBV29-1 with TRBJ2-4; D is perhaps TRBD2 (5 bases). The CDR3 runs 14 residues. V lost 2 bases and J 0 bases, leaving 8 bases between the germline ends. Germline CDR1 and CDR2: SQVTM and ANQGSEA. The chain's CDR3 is CSVEMSGAKNIQYF. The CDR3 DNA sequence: TGCAGCGTTGAAATGAGCGGAGCCAAAAACATTCAGTACTTC.

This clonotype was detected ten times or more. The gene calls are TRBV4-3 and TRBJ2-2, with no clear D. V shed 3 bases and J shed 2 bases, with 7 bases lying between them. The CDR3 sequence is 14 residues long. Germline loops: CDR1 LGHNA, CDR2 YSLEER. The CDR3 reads CASSQPSNTGELFF. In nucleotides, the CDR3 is TGCGCCAGCAGCCAGCCAAGCAACACCGGGGAGCTGTTTTTT.

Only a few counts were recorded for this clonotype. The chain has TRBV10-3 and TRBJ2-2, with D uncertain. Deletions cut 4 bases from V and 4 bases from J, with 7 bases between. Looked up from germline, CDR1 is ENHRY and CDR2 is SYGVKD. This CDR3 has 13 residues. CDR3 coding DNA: TGTGCCATCAGTGGATCAGTCACCGGGGAGCTGTTTTTT. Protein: CAISGSVTGELFF.

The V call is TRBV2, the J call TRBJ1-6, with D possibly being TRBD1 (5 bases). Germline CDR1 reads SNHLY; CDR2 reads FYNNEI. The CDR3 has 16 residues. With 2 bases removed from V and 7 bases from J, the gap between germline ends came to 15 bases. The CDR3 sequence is CASSERTVRDNSPLHF. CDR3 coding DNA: TGTGCCAGCAGTGAAAGGACTGTAAGGGACAATTCACCCCTCCACTTT.

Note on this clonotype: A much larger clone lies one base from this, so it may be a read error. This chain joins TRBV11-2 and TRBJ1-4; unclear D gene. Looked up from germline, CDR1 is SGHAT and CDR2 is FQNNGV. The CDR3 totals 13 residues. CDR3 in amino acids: CANSLGRNEKLFF. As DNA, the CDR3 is TGTGCCAACAGCTTAGGGCGGAATGAAAAACTGTTTTTT. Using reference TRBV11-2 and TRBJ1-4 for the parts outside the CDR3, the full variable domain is EAGVAQSPRYKIIEKRQSVAFWCNPISGHATLYWYQQILGQGPKLLIQFQNNGVVDDSQLPKDRFSAERLKGVDSTLKIQPAKLEDSAVYLCANSLGRNEKLFFGSGTQLSVL.

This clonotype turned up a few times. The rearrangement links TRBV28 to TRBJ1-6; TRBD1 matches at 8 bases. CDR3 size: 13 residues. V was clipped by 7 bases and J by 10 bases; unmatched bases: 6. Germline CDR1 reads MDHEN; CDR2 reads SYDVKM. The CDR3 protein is CASTGQGLSPLHF. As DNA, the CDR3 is TGTGCCAGCACAGGACAGGGCTTGTCACCCCTCCACTTT.

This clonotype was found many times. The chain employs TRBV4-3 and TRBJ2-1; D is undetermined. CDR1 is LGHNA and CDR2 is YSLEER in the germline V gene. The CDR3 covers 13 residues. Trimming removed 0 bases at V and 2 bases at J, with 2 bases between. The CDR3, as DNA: TGCGCCAGCAGCCAAGACGCCTACAATGAGCAGTTCTTC. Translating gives CASSQDAYNEQFF.

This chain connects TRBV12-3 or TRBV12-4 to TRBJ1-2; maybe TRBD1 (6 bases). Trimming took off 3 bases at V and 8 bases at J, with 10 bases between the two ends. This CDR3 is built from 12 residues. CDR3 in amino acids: CASSFSDRGYTF. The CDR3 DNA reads TGTGCCAGCAGTTTTTCGGACAGAGGCTACACCTTC.

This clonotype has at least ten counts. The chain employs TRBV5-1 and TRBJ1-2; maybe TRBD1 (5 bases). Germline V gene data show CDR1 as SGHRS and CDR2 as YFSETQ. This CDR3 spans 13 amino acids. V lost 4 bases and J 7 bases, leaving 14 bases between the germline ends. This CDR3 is CASSPEPGGGYTF. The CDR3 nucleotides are TGCGCCAGCAGCCCCGAGCCGGGGGGTGGCTACACCTTC.

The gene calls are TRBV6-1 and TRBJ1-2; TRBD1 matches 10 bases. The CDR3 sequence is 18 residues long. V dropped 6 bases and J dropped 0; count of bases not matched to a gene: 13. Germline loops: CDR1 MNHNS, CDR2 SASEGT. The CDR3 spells CASSFTGTGELANYGYTF. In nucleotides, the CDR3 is TGTGCCAGCAGCTTTACCGGGACAGGGGAACTAGCTAACTATGGCTACACCTTC.

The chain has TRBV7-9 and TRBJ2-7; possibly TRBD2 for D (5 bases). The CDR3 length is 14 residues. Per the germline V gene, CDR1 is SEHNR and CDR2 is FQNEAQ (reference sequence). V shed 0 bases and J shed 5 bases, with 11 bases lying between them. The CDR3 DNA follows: TGTGCCAGCAGCTTAGCCCCCCGACTAAACGAGCAGTACTTC. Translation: CASSLAPRLNEQYF.

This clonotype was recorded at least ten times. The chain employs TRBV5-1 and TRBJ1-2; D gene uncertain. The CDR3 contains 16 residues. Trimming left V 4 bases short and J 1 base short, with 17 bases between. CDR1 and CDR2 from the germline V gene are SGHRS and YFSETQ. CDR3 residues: CASSPRAGSNNYGYTF. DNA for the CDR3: TGCGCCAGCAGCCCGAGAGCCGGGTCCAATAACTATGGCTACACCTTC.

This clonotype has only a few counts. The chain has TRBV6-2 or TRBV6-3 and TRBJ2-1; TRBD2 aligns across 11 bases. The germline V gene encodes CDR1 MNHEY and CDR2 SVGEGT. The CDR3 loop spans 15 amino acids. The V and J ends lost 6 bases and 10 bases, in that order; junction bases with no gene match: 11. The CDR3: CASRLAGGPGREQFF. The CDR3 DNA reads TGTGCCAGCAGATTAGCGGGGGGGCCGGGGCGAGAGCAGTTCTTC.

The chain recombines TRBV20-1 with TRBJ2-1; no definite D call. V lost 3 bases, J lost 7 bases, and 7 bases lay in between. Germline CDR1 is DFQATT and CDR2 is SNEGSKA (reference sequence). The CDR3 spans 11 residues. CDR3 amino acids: CSASGRNEQFF. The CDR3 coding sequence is TGCAGTGCTAGTGGGCGGAATGAGCAGTTCTTC.

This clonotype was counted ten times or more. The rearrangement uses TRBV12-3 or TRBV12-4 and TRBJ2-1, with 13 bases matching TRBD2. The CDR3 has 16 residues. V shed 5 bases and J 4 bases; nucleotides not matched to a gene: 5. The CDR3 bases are TGTGCCAGCAGTCCCCCGGGACTAGCGGGGTACAATGAGCAGTTCTTC. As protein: CASSPPGLAGYNEQFF.